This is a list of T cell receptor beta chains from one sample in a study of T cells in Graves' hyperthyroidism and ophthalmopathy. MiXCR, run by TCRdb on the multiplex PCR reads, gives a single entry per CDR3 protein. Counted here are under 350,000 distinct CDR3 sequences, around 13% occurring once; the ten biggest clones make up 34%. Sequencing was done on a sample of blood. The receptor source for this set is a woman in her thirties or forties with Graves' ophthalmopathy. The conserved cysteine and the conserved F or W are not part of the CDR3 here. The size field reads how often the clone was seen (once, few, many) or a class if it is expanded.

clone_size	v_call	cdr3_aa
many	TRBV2	ASRESGELF
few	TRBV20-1	SATGTTWGGYT
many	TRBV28	ASSDQETQY
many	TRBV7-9	ATRDRMNTEAF
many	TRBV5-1	ASRAYNTEAF
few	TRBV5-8	ASSLYGHSSGNTIY
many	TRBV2	ASRSGTANTGELF
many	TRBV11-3	ASSSGLGEGTQY
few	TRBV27	ASSPEEGTEAF
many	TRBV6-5	ASSYQTPNTEAF
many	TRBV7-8	ASSFDGRNIQY